The 18 T cell receptor beta chains presented below share a single source sample, sequenced in a study of beta chain features in type 1 diabetes. Every isolated RNA sample was fully reverse transcribed, so sequencing captured expressed TCRB transcripts. This table comes from immunoSEQ multiplex PCR, and its TCRdb copy is limited to in-frame clones, with some not included. The table records 970,000 or so clones, 15% to 20% of them present only once. Sequenced: naive CD4+ T cells from blood. These TCRs come from a woman younger than 30 in good health.

The chain carries TRBV5-6 and TRBJ2-6; no clear D. This CDR3 has 18 residues. V was pared by 5 bases and J by 0 bases, with 18 bases between. CDR1 and CDR2 from the germline V gene are SGHDT and YYEEEE. Here the CDR3 reads CASRHLRILGSGANVLTF. Here the CDR3 DNA reads TGTGCCAGCAGGCATCTACGGATCCTGGGCTCTGGGGCCAACGTCCTGACTTTC. The full variable domain, rest sourced from reference TRBV5-6 and TRBJ2-6, is DAGVTQSPTHLIKTRGQQVTLRCSPKSGHDTVSWYQQALGQGPQFIFQYYEEEERQRGNFPDRFSGHQFPNYSSELNVNALLLGDSALYLCASRHLRILGSGANVLTFGAGSRLTVL.

Here the CDR3 reads CASSPLAGFATGELFF. The CDR3 DNA reads as TGTGCCAGCAGCCCACTTGCCGGTTTCGCGACCGGGGAGCTGTTTTTT. This sequence joins TRBV14 and TRBJ2-2, with D unresolved. The CDR3 has 16 amino acids. V lost 4 bases to trimming and J lost 5 bases, with 17 bases between them. Germline assignment: CDR1 SGHDN and CDR2 FVKESK.

The chain recombines TRBV7-2 with TRBJ2-5; 11 nucleotides align to TRBD2. Looked up from germline, CDR1 is SGHTA and CDR2 is FQGNSA. V gave up 8 bases and J gave up 6 bases; unmatched junction bases: 14. The CDR3 is 16 amino acids. The CDR3 protein is CASSVSSGRHQKTQYF. CDR3 in DNA: TGTGCCAGCTCCGTCTCTAGCGGGAGGCACCAGAAGACCCAGTACTTC. The whole variable domain, remainder taken from reference TRBV7-2 and TRBJ2-5, is GAGVSQSPSNKVTEKGKDVELRCDPISGHTALYWYRQSLGQGLEFLIYFQGNSAPDKSGLPSDRFSAERTGGSVSTLTIQRTQQEDSAVYLCASSVSSGRHQKTQYFGPGTRLLVL.

This clone has only a few counts. The chain carries TRBV5-1 and TRBJ2-3; 8 nucleotides align to TRBD1. This CDR3 is 14 amino acids long. Per germline, CDR1 SGHRS and CDR2 YFSETQ. Trimming cost V 7 bases and J 6 bases; bases outside gene matches: 10. The CDR3 DNA reads as TGCGCCAGCTCGACAGGGGATAGAGCGGATACGCAGTATTTT. Translating gives CASSTGDRADTQYF.

The rearrangement uses TRBV7-2 and TRBJ2-2; D possibly corresponds to TRBD2 (6 bases). Between the trimmed V and J ends, which lost 0 bases and 4 bases, there was a span of 15 bases. Germline CDR1 is SGHTA and CDR2 is FQGNSA. CDR3 length: 17 amino acids. The CDR3 DNA reads TGTGCCAGCAGCTTAGCGGGGGGACCTAGGAGCACCGGGGAGCTGTTTTTT. This translates into CASSLAGGPRSTGELFF.

The chain joins TRBV5-1 to TRBJ1-2; D is possibly TRBD1 (5 bases). The CDR3 extends over 17 amino acids. V lost 0 bases and J 0 bases, leaving 15 bases between the germline ends. CDR1 is SGHRS, CDR2 YFSETQ, per germline. The CDR3 sequence is CASSLEGHFPPNYGYTF. CDR3 coding DNA: TGCGCCAGCAGCTTGGAAGGACACTTTCCCCCTAACTATGGCTACACCTTC.

This clone occurred a few times. The chain carries TRBV29-1 and TRBJ2-5; perhaps TRBD2 as D (6 bases). CDR1 and CDR2 (germline): SQVTM, ANQGSEA. The CDR3 contains 12 residues. With 4 bases removed from V and 4 bases from J, the gap between germline ends came to 10 bases. CDR3 bases: TGCAGCGTTGGAATGGGGGGAGAGACCCAGTACTTC. Residues: CSVGMGGETQYF.

There are a few counts of this clone. The gene calls are TRBV18 and TRBJ2-7; 7 bases are shared with TRBD2. J was trimmed by 3 bases and V by 3 bases; bases with no gene match: 8. The CDR3 sequence is 15 residues long. Germline assignment: CDR1 KGHSH and CDR2 LQKENI. CDR3 in amino acids: CASSPAPGGSYEQYF. CDR3 sequence (DNA): TGTGCCAGCTCACCGGCGCCCGGGGGGAGCTACGAGCAGTACTTC.

This clone was seen only a few times. Within the sample, other DNA sequences also encode this same CDR3. This rearrangement joins TRBV5-1 to TRBJ2-7, with 7 nucleotides matching TRBD1. V was clipped by 0 bases and J by 2 bases; unmatched bases: 2. Germline V gene lookup returns CDR1 SGHRS and CDR2 YFSETQ. This CDR3 comprises 14 residues. CDR3 DNA: TGCGCCAGCAGCTTGGTACAGGGGACCTACGAGCAGTACTTC. It translates to CASSLVQGTYEQYF.

About this clone: Within the sample, other DNA sequences also encode this same CDR3. V usage is TRBV27 and J usage is TRBJ2-6, with unresolved D. This CDR3 has 14 amino acids. V dropped 8 bases and J dropped 0 bases, with 8 bases sitting between them. Germline loops: CDR1 MNHEY, CDR2 SMNVEV (reference sequence). DNA of the CDR3: TGTGCCAGCTCTAGGGTCTCTGGGGCCAACGTCCTGACTTTC. Residues: CASSRVSGANVLTF.

Details on this clone: The sample contains more than one DNA sequence encoding this CDR3. The chain carries TRBV19 and TRBJ1-2; D call uncertain. The V gene's germline CDR1 is LNHDA and CDR2 SQIVND (reference sequence). The CDR3 loop spans 12 amino acids. The ends were cut back, 3 bases at V and 4 bases at J, with 6 bases in the middle. In nucleotides, the CDR3 is TGTGCCAGTAGTATTTCGGGCTATGGCTACACCTTC. This gives the protein CASSISGYGYTF.

This clone has a handful of counts. The chain employs TRBV7-2 and TRBJ2-4, with D uncertain. V was pared by 2 bases and J by 2 bases, with 7 bases between. The CDR3 covers 14 residues. The V gene's germline CDR1 is SGHTA and CDR2 FQGNSA. The chain's CDR3 is CASSLRLPKNIQYF. CDR3 nucleotide sequence: TGTGCCAGCAGCTTACGGCTTCCCAAAAACATTCAGTACTTC.

This chain joins TRBV27 and TRBJ2-7, with a tentative D call TRBD2 (6 bases). Trimming shortened V by 2 bases and J by 0 bases, and 8 bases separated the two germline ends. The CDR3 has 14 residues. Germline lookup yields CDR1 MNHEY and CDR2 SMNVEV (reference sequence). The CDR3 DNA follows: TGTGCCAGCAGTTTACTAGCGAGCTCCTACGAGCAGTACTTC. It is translated as CASSLLASSYEQYF.

This clone has only a few counts. CDR3 in amino acids: CASSPREGTEPQHF. CDR3 coding DNA: TGTGCCAGCTCACCGCGCGAGGGAACGGAGCCCCAGCATTTT. V gene TRBV18 combines with J gene TRBJ1-5, with D unresolved. V was cut by 3 bases and J by 8 bases, with 14 bases left in between. Germline CDR1 reads KGHSH; CDR2 reads LQKENI. This CDR3 region has 14 residues.

The rearrangement uses TRBV7-2 and TRBJ2-4; TRBD2 is a possible D gene (5 bases). This CDR3 spans 17 amino acids. Germline assignment: CDR1 SGHTA and CDR2 FQGNSA. The V gene lost 0 bases and the J gene lost 1 base, with 13 bases spanning the gap. CDR3 sequence (DNA): TGTGCCAGCAGCTTAGCCCCAACGGGCGGGGCCAAAAACATTCAGTACTTC. As protein: CASSLAPTGGAKNIQYF.

This clone was seen more than once but under ten times. The chain joins TRBV5-1 to TRBJ2-2; 8 bases agree with TRBD1. This CDR3 has 15 amino acids. The junction had 4 bases not matched to a gene; V was cut back by 0 bases and J by 6 bases. The germline V gene has CDR1 SGHRS and CDR2 YFSETQ. The CDR3 coding sequence is TGCGCCAGCAGCTTGGTAGGGACAGGTTCCGGGGAGCTGTTTTTT. This codes for CASSLVGTGSGELFF.

J is TRBJ1-5 and V is TRBV6-5, with 9 bases fitting TRBD1. Trimming cost V 5 bases and J 6 bases; bases outside gene matches: 8. This CDR3 region has 15 residues. The V gene's germline CDR1 is MNHEY and CDR2 SVGAGI. CDR3 coding DNA: TGTGCCAGCAGTCCACAGGGACAGGGACGTCAGCCCCAGCATTTT. Its protein product is CASSPQGQGRQPQHF.

This clone showed up just a few times. The chain recombines TRBV5-1 with TRBJ2-7; 10 bases line up with TRBD2. The CDR3 has 16 residues. With 0 bases clipped from V and 0 bases from J, the junction kept 3 bases outside the gene matches. Germline lookup yields CDR1 SGHRS and CDR2 YFSETQ. CDR3 sequence (DNA): TGCGCCAGCAGCTTGGCGGGGACTAGCGTCTCCTACGAGCAGTACTTC. This translates into CASSLAGTSVSYEQYF.